This passage covers 27 T cell receptor beta chains from one sample sequenced in a study of blood T cells in healthy people across ages. Primed by a sample-barcoded 5' primer and a J-beta primer mix, a second PCR proceeded for roughly 6 to 12 cycles. Via MiXCR, TCRdb re-called the 5' RACE reads, giving one row per CDR3 protein. The table lists about 1 million distinct CDR3 sequences, under 55% of them singletons. The material sequenced was blood. The source of these receptors is a woman in her sixties or seventies in good health.

This clonotype turned up a few times. V is TRBV6-2 or TRBV6-3 and J is TRBJ2-7, with D tentatively TRBD1 (5 bases). V was cut by 6 bases and J by 4 bases, with 10 bases left in between. Per the germline V gene, CDR1 is MNHEY and CDR2 is SVGEGT. The CDR3 has 12 residues. The CDR3 spells CASSQTVYEQYF. CDR3 nucleotide sequence: TGTGCCAGCAGCCAGACAGTATACGAGCAGTACTTC.

The V gene is TRBV6-6, the J gene TRBJ2-7, with 9 positions matching TRBD2. This CDR3 contains 15 residues. J gave up 3 bases and V 5 bases, and 8 bases lay outside the gene matches. Germline CDR1 and CDR2: MNHNY and SVGAGI (reference sequence). The chain's CDR3 is CASSTPGSGSYEQYF. For the CDR3, the DNA is TGTGCCAGCAGTACGCCGGGTAGCGGGAGCTACGAGCAGTACTTC.

This clonotype has more than one count but fewer than ten. The rearrangement links TRBV12-3 or TRBV12-4 to TRBJ2-1; TRBD2 matches at 13 bases. V shed 0 bases and J 6 bases; nucleotides not matched to a gene: 5. CDR3 length: 17 residues. The CDR3 region is CASSLALTSGRFNEQFF. DNA of the CDR3: TGTGCCAGCAGTTTAGCGCTGACTAGCGGGAGGTTCAATGAGCAGTTCTTC.

The V and J genes are TRBV10-1 and TRBJ2-6; D is possibly TRBD2 (6 bases). This CDR3 contains 15 residues. Trimming pared 8 bases from V and 0 bases from J, leaving 11 bases between. CDR1 WNHNN and CDR2 SYGVQD come from the germline V gene (reference sequence). The CDR3 reads CASPGLNSGANVLTF. In nucleotides, the CDR3 is TGCGCCAGCCCGGGACTCAACTCTGGGGCCAACGTCCTGACTTTC.

The chain is built from TRBV27 and TRBJ2-7; 9 nucleotides align to TRBD2. Germline-derived CDR1 and CDR2 are MNHEY and SMNVEV (reference sequence). There are 14 residues in the CDR3. With V trimmed by 3 bases and J by 2 bases, 2 bases remained unmatched. CDR3 coding DNA: TGTGCCAGCAGTTTCGCGGGAGGGGCCTACGAGCAGTACTTC. This gives the protein CASSFAGGAYEQYF.

This clonotype was recorded a few times. J is TRBJ2-7 and V is TRBV20-1; the D gene is possibly TRBD2 (6 bases). With 2 bases removed from V and 4 bases from J, the gap between germline ends came to 12 bases. This CDR3 has 13 amino acids. CDR1 and CDR2 from the germline V gene are DFQATT and SNEGSKA (reference sequence). CDR3 DNA: TGCAGTGCTAGAACCCGGGAGCATTACGAGCAGTACTTC. Its translation: CSARTREHYEQYF.

The V and J genes are TRBV9 and TRBJ2-1; the match to TRBD1 covers 10 bases. Germline V CDR1 and CDR2: SGDLS, YYNGEE. The CDR3 spans 15 residues. J gave up 4 bases and V 3 bases, and 4 bases lay outside the gene matches. CDR3 loop: CASSAPGQGYNEQFF. DNA for the CDR3: TGTGCCAGCAGCGCACCGGGACAGGGGTACAATGAGCAGTTCTTC.

In the case of this clonotype: This clone may be a read error of a much larger clone one base away. This chain links TRBV4-2 with TRBJ2-3, with TRBD2 as a possible D gene (6 bases). Per the germline V gene, CDR1 is LGHNA and CDR2 is YNFKEQ. The length of the CDR3 is 20 residues. V gave up 1 base and J gave up 2 bases, with 25 bases separating them. The chain's CDR3 is CASSQGKAVGGIPLTDTQYF. The CDR3 nucleotides read TGTGCCAGCAGCCAAGGGAAAGCGGTAGGCGGGATTCCGCTCACAGATACGCAGTATTTT.

This clonotype occurred once. The chain recombines TRBV29-1 with TRBJ2-7; TRBD1 matches 7 bases. The CDR3 spans 12 residues. The germline V gene has CDR1 SQVTM and CDR2 ANQGSEA. The CDR3 here is CSIQGNTYEQYF. DNA of the CDR3: TGCAGTATACAGGGGAATACTTACGAGCAGTACTTC.

The chain has TRBV5-1 and TRBJ1-2; D is unresolved. Trimming removed 3 bases at V and 4 bases at J, with 10 bases between. The CDR3 runs 13 residues. The germline V gene has CDR1 SGHRS and CDR2 YFSETQ. The CDR3 DNA reads as TGCGCCAGCAGCTCGGACGGACGCTATGGCTACACCTTC. Residues: CASSSDGRYGYTF.

Points on this clonotype: One end of the junction varies from germline; a read error may be responsible. CDR3 residues: CANSYSGGASSYNEQFF. As DNA, the CDR3 is TGTGCCAACAGTTACTCGGGCGGGGCCAGCTCCTACAATGAGCAGTTCTTC. The V call is TRBV6-5, the J call TRBJ2-1; D perhaps matches TRBD2 (6 bases). The CDR3 extends over 17 amino acids. Germline V gene sequence: CDR1 MNHEY, CDR2 SVGAGI.

This clonotype has at least ten counts. The J gene is TRBJ2-1, the V gene TRBV7-9, with unresolved D. Between the trimmed V and J ends, which lost 1 base and 8 bases, there was a span of 0 bases. The CDR3 spans 10 residues. Germline CDR1 reads SEHNR; CDR2 reads FQNEAQ (reference sequence). The CDR3 is CASSLDEQFF. The CDR3 DNA is TGTGCCAGCAGCTTAGATGAGCAGTTCTTC.

The genes are TRBV19 and TRBJ2-5, with 7 bases aligning to TRBD1. Germline CDR1 reads LNHDA; CDR2 reads SQIVND (reference sequence). CDR3 length: 15 amino acids. V trimming: 4 bases; J trimming: 11 bases; junction bases outside the gene matches: 16. The CDR3 DNA follows: TGTGCCAGTAGTACTCGGGAACAGGGGAGCAATGAGCAGTACTTC. It translates to CASSTREQGSNEQYF.

CDR3 amino acids: CASSGGRSSYNEQYF. CDR3 coding DNA: TGTGCCAGCAGTGGCGGGAGGAGCTCCTACAATGAGCAGTACTTC. The chain has TRBV28 and TRBJ2-1, with 8 bases aligning to TRBD2. The DNA matches TRBJ2-7 better at its end, which makes the J call doubtful. Germline CDR1 MDHEN, CDR2 SYDVKM. This CDR3 is 15 amino acids long.

The genes are TRBV7-9 and TRBJ2-7; weak D call: TRBD2 (6 bases). The CDR3 is made up of 16 amino acids. CDR1 and CDR2 from the germline V gene are SEHNR and FQNEAQ (reference sequence). Trimming took off 4 bases at V and 2 bases at J, with 18 bases between the two ends. The CDR3 nucleotides are TGTGCCAGCAGCTGGGAGGAATGGACGTCCACCTACGAGCAGTACTTC. This sequence encodes CASSWEEWTSTYEQYF.

The CDR3 sequence is CASRREVLNEAFF. The CDR3 DNA is TGTGCCAGCAGACGGGAAGTACTAAATGAAGCTTTCTTT. The chain combines TRBV12-3 or TRBV12-4 with TRBJ1-1; D unclear. V was shortened by 6 bases and J by 7 bases, with 15 bases between the two germline ends. The CDR3 is 13 amino acids.

The chain joins TRBV20-1 to TRBJ1-2; 9 bases agree with TRBD1. From germline, CDR1 is DFQATT and CDR2 SNEGSKA (reference sequence). Trimming took 6 bases from V and 1 from J; bases not matched to a gene: 12. The CDR3 is made up of 16 amino acids. In nucleotides, the CDR3 is TGCAGTGCCAGACGACCGGGACAGGGCCTTAACTATGGCTACACCTTC. Its translation is CSARRPGQGLNYGYTF.

This rearrangement joins TRBV20-1 to TRBJ2-7; 8 bases are shared with TRBD1. Trimming removed 2 bases from V and 4 bases from J; junction bases left unmatched: 10. This CDR3 has 15 amino acids. Germline CDR1 DFQATT, CDR2 SNEGSKA (reference sequence). This chain's CDR3 is CSARRSRTGTYEQYF. The CDR3 DNA reads as TGCAGTGCTAGACGATCCCGGACAGGGACATACGAGCAGTACTTC.

The CDR3 reads CASSQEGRGNNEQYF. CDR3 DNA: TGTGCCAGCAGCCAAGAGGGGCGGGGAAACAATGAGCAGTACTTC. This chain links TRBV14 with TRBJ2-5; tentatively, D is TRBD2 (6 bases). Germline values: CDR1 SGHDN, CDR2 FVKESK. This CDR3 has 15 amino acids. V was trimmed by 0 bases and J by 11 bases, leaving 19 bases between them.

This rearrangement joins TRBV9 to TRBJ1-4; 9 bases line up with TRBD1. The ends lost 5 bases at V and 5 bases at J; junction bases unmatched: 10. The CDR3 runs to 16 residues. The germline CDR1 and CDR2 sequences are SGDLS and YYNGEE. CDR3 protein: CASSAGGQGSNEKLFF. The DNA for the CDR3 is TGTGCCAGCAGTGCAGGGGGACAGGGCTCAAATGAAAAACTGTTTTTT.

V usage is TRBV20-1 and J usage is TRBJ2-4, with 7 bases that match TRBD1. The J call may not be correct, given that the DNA end is closer to TRBJ2-7. Germline V gives CDR1 DFQATT, CDR2 SNEGSKA (reference sequence). This CDR3 is 15 amino acids long. The CDR3 DNA sequence: TGCAGTGCTAGAGGGGTAGAACAGGGGACCTTCGAGCAGTACTTC. This translates into CSARGVEQGTFEQYF.

The rearrangement joins TRBV12-3 or TRBV12-4 to TRBJ2-3; D perhaps matches TRBD2 (7 bases). CDR3 size: 15 residues. V was clipped by 1 base and J by 5 bases, with 13 bases between them. CDR3 bases: TGTGCCAGCAGTTTAGTGGGCGGGGGCGGAGATACGCAGTATTTT. It codes for CASSLVGGGGDTQYF.

This clonotype was recorded a few times. The rearrangement links TRBV29-1 to TRBJ1-2, with a tentative D call TRBD1 (6 bases). Germline CDR1 is SQVTM and CDR2 is ANQGSEA. Deletions cut 3 bases from V and 4 bases from J, with 15 bases between. This CDR3 has 14 amino acids. The CDR3 DNA follows: TGCAGCGTTGATCGTGGGGGCGTTACCTATGGCTACACCTTC. The encoded protein is CSVDRGGVTYGYTF.

This chain uses TRBV6-1 with TRBJ2-5, with D possibly matching TRBD1 (6 bases). The end of the DNA aligns better with TRBJ2-7, so the J call may be wrong. The CDR3 is 14 residues long. Germline CDR1 reads MNHNS; CDR2 reads SASEGT. CDR3 DNA: TGTGCCAGCTCATGGACAGATTATGGCGACGAGCAGTACTTC. This gives the protein CASSWTDYGDEQYF.

The chain combines TRBV19 with TRBJ2-7, with a weak D call TRBD2 (6 bases). Germline V gene sequence: CDR1 LNHDA, CDR2 SQIVND (reference sequence). This CDR3 has 14 amino acids. Trimming shortened V by 5 bases and J by 5 bases, and 16 bases separated the two germline ends. The CDR3 region is CASSPRTIRDEQYF. In DNA form, the CDR3 reads TGTGCCAGTAGTCCCCGGACTATTCGCGACGAGCAGTACTTC.

The sample holds a few counts of this clonotype. The rearrangement joins TRBV15 to TRBJ2-1, with 13 nucleotides matching TRBD2. V lost 0 bases to trimming and J lost 10 bases; unmatched junction nucleotides: 6. The germline gives CDR1 LNHNV, CDR2 YYDKDF (reference sequence). The length of the CDR3 is 16 residues. The CDR3 bases are TGTGCCACCAGCAGAGACTCAGGACTAGCGGGAGACGAGCAGTTCTTC. The encoded protein is CATSRDSGLAGDEQFF.

V is TRBV20-1 and J is TRBJ2-5; D perhaps matches TRBD2 (5 bases). Trimming pared 4 bases from V and 5 bases from J, leaving 20 bases between. The CDR3 has 15 residues. The germline V gene has CDR1 DFQATT and CDR2 SNEGSKA (reference sequence). The CDR3 reads CSATISSLTGETQYF. CDR3 DNA: TGCAGTGCTACCATCAGCAGCTTAACGGGGGAGACCCAGTACTTC.